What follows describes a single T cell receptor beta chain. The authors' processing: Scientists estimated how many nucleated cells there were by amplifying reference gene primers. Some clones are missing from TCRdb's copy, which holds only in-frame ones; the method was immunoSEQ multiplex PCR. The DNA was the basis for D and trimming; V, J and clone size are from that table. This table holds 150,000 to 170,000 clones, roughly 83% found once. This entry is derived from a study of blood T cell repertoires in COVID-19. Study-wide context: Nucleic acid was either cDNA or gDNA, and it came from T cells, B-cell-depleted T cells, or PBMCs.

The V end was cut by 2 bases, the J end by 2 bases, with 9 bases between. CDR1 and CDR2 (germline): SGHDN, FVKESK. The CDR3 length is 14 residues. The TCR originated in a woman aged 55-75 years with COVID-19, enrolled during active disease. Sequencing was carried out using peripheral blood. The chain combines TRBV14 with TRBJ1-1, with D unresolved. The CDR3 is CASSQSGVNTEAFF. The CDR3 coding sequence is TGTGCCAGCAGCCAAAGCGGGGTTAACACTGAAGCTTTCTTT.